This T cell receptor beta chain appears in the sequencing data of a study of blood T cells in healthy people across ages. Findings and limits, study-wide: Researchers judged that diversity estimates from one million T cells fell short of true values.

The CDR3 has 15 amino acids. CDR1 and CDR2 (germline): SGHTA, FQGNSA. Primed by a sample-barcoded 5' primer and a J-beta primer mix, a second PCR proceeded for roughly 7 to 11 cycles. Tagging of each cDNA molecule was performed by a template-switch adaptor with 12 random nucleotides. TCRdb re-called the 5' RACE reads through MiXCR, storing one row per CDR3 protein. Of hundreds of thousands of distinct CDR3 sequences listed, 40% to 45% were seen once; the top ten hold about 30%. Of note for this clonotype: Its antigen is currently unknown. One end of the junction varies from germline; a read error may be responsible.

The chain combines TRBV7-2 with TRBJ2-7, with TRBD2 matching over 7 bases. The clonotype originates from a man older than 75 in good health. Material: blood. The CDR3 loop reads CASGLVGRGWGEQYF. The CDR3 region has the DNA TGTGCCAGCGGCTTAGTAGGGAGGGGATGGGGCGAGCAGTACTTC.